The text below deals with one TCR beta chain. The antigen remains undetermined. This sample was included in a study of beta chain features in type 1 diabetes. Every donor provided one heparinised blood draw, which averaged about 116 mL. Naive, central memory, regulatory and stem cell-like memory cells within the CD4+ compartment were sorted using CD45RO/CCR7/CD25/CD127/CD95/CD27. Study-wide results and limits: Still unanswered here is whether HLA type influences TCRB rearrangement.

The isolated RNA, all of it, was reverse transcribed, so expressed TCRB transcripts were what got sequenced. Assay: immunoSEQ multiplex PCR; the TCRdb copy retains only in-frame clones and omits some. The profile shows roughly 450,000 clones, approximately 15% of them singletons. Per germline, CDR1 LGHNA and CDR2 YNFKEQ. The CDR3 length is 16 residues. Trimming cost V 1 base and J 3 bases, with 14 bases left between them. The gene calls are TRBV4-2 and TRBJ2-3, with D maybe TRBD2 (5 bases). The sequenced material came from naive CD4+ T cells from blood. The source of this sequence is a man aged 25-40 years in good health. In DNA, the CDR3 is TGTGCCAGCAGCCAAGTTGCAGCGGCCGGGACAGATACGCAGTATTTT. This translates into CASSQVAAAGTDTQYF.